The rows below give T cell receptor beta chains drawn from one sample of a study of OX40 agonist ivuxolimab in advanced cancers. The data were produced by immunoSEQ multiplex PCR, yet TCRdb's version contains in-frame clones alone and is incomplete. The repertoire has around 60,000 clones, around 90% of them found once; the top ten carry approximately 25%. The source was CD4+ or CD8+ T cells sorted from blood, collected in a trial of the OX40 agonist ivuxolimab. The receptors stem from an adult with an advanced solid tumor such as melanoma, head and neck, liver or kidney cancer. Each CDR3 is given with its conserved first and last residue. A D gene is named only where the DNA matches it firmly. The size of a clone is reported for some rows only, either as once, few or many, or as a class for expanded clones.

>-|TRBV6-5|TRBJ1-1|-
CASSISLGGAEAFF
TGTGCCAGCAGTATCTCGCTAGGGGGGGCTGAAGCTTTCTTT
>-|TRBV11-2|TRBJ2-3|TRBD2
CASSLDKGLAGPDTQYF
TGTGCCAGCAGCTTAGATAAGGGACTAGCGGGACCAGATACGCAGTATTTT
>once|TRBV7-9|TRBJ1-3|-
CASSSPDRYNPGNTIYF
TGTGCCAGCAGCTCGCCCGACAGGTACAATCCCGGAAACACCATATATTTT
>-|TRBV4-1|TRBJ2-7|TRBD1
CASSQGQGSYEQYF
TGCGCCAGCAGCCAAGGACAGGGCTCCTACGAGCAGTACTTC
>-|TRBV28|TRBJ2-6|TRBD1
CASSGDRNHSGANVLTF
TGTGCCAGCAGTGGGGACAGGAACCACTCTGGGGCCAACGTCCTGACTTTC
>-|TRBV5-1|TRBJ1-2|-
CASSLEGNGYTF
TGCGCCAGCAGCTTGGAAGGGAACGGCTACACCTTC
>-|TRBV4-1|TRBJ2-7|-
CASSQDSRTFEQYF
TGCGCCAGCAGCCAAGATAGTAGGACTTTCGAGCAGTACTTC
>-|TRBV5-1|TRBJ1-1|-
CASSQDGPSDPYTEAFF
TGCGCCAGCAGCCAGGACGGCCCGTCCGATCCTTACACTGAAGCTTTCTTT
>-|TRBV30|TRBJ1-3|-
CAWSPGVGGYGNTIYF
TGTGCCTGGAGTCCTGGGGTGGGGGGATATGGAAACACCATATATTTT
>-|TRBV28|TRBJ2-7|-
CASSLNEGPGEQYF
TGTGCCAGCAGTTTGAATGAAGGCCCAGGAGAGCAGTACTTC